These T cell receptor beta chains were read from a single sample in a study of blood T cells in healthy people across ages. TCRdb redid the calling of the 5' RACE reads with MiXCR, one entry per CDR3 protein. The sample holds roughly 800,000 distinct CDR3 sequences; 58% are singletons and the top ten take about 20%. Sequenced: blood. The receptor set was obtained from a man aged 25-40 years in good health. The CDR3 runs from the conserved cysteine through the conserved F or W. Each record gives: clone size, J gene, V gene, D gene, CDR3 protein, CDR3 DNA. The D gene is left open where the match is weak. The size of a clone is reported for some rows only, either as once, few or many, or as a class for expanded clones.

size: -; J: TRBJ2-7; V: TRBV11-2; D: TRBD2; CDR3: CASSDPGLEFYEQYF; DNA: TGTGCCAGCAGTGACCCGGGACTAGAGTTCTACGAGCAGTACTTC
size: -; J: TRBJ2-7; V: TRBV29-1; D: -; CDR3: CSVGGTGSSYEQYF; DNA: TGCAGCGTGGGCGGCACAGGGAGCTCCTACGAGCAGTACTTC
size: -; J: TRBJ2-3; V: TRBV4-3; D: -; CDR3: CASSQEVLERATDTQYF; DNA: TGCGCCAGCAGCCAAGAGGTGCTAGAGAGGGCCACAGATACGCAGTATTTT
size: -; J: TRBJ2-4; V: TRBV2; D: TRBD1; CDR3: CAFPGGEGNIQYF; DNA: TGTGCCTTTCCAGGGGGCGAGGGAAACATTCAGTACTTC
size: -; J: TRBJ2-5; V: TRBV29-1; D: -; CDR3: CSVVGVRGTQYF; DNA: TGCAGCGTTGTTGGGGTGAGAGGGACCCAGTACTTC
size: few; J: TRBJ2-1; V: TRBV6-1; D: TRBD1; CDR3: CASSEAPLDREFSEQFF; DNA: TGTGCCAGCAGTGAAGCTCCACTGGACAGGGAATTTTCTGAGCAGTTCTTC
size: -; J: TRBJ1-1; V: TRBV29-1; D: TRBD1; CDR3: CSVGDRLKAFF; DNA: TGCAGCGTTGGGGACAGATTAAAAGCTTTCTTT
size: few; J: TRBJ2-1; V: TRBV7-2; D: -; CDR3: CASSFSRVLSDEQFF; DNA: TGTGCCAGCAGCTTTAGCAGGGTTCTTTCGGATGAGCAGTTCTTC
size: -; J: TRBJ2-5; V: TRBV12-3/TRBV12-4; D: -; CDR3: CASRTGSASQETQYF; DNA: TGTGCCAGCAGGACGGGCTCGGCATCCCAAGAGACCCAGTACTTC
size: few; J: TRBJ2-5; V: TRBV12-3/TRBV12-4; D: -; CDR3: CASSATLQETQYF; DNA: TGTGCCAGCAGTGCCACCCTCCAAGAGACCCAGTACTTC
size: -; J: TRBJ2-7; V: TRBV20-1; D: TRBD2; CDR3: CSARLAGIYEQYF; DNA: TGCAGTGCCCGACTAGCGGGGATCTACGAGCAGTACTTC
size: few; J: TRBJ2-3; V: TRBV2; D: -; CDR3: CASNGVGTDTQYF; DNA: TGTGCCAGCAACGGGGTGGGCACAGATACGCAGTATTTT
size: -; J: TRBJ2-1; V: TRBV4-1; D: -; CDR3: CASSQLIGTPGAARHEQFF; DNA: TGCGCCAGCAGCCAGCTAATAGGGACCCCCGGGGCAGCCCGTCATGAGCAGTTCTTC
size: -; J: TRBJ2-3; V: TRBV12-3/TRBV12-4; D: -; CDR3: CASMTVGTDAQYF; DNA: TGTGCCAGCATGACTGTGGGCACAGATGCGCAGTATTTT